The TCR beta chain under discussion was sequenced for a study of vaccination and CD4 T cells after COVID-19. Sequencing of the DNA from cultured CD4+ T cells was carried out with the Oncomine TCR Beta short-read assay. TCRdb called the PCR reads again in MiXCR, with one record for every CDR3 protein. The sample includes around 12,000 distinct CDR3 sequences, approximately 40% seen only once; the top ten take around 10%. As to treatment: roughly 10-day PBMC culture with coronavirus spike peptide pools or control peptides (ViraFEST assay). For this clonotype: Its antigen remains unidentified.

CDR1 SGHRS and CDR2 YFSETQ come from the germline V gene. With 4 bases clipped from V and 4 bases from J, the junction kept 6 bases outside the gene matches. The CDR3 has 16 amino acids. The sample consisted of CD4+ T cells from blood, cultured in vitro, taken after SARS-CoV-2 vaccination. This sequence was found in a human donor who had recovered from COVID-19. V usage is TRBV5-1 and J usage is TRBJ2-3; TRBD2 matches at 13 bases. The CDR3 here is CASSRGLAGVPDTQYF. The CDR3 DNA reads TGCGCCAGCAGCCGAGGACTAGCGGGAGTCCCAGATACGCAGTATTTT. The variable domain in full, completed from reference TRBV5-1 and TRBJ2-3, reads KAGVTQTPRYLIKTRGQQVTLSCSPISGHRSVSWYQQTPGQGLQFLFEYFSETQRNKGNFPGRFSGRQFSNSRSEMNVSTLELGDSALYLCASSRGLAGVPDTQYFGPGTRLTVL.